The clone carrying this T cell receptor (beta chain) has just one count. Antigen specificity is unknown. This sample is drawn from a study of radiotherapy plus CTLA-4 blockade in lung cancer. Findings and limits, study-wide: Radiotherapy plus ipilimumab was followed by expansion in blood of tumor-derived TCR clones. Alongside interferon-beta, early blood T cell clone dynamics were reportedly the best predictor of response.

The CDR3 runs 15 residues. The ends lost 8 bases at V and 6 bases at J; junction bases unmatched: 15. CDR1 SNHLY and CDR2 FYNNEI come from the germline V gene. Assay used: immunoSEQ multiplex PCR; TCRdb lists only in-frame clones, some missing. Of some 50,000 clones detected, roughly 81% appear once; the ten largest clones hold more than 4.5%. Here the sequenced sample was peripheral blood, taken from a patient treated with radiotherapy plus ipilimumab. V usage is TRBV2 and J usage is TRBJ2-7; 8 nucleotides align to TRBD2. This clonotype was obtained from a human donor with non-small cell lung cancer whose response to radiotherapy plus ipilimumab could not be evaluated. The CDR3 reads CASSTGSGSRGEQYF. The CDR3 region has the DNA TGTGCCAGCTCAACCGGAAGCGGGAGTAGAGGCGAGCAGTACTTC. Complete variable domain (other parts from reference TRBV2 and TRBJ2-7): EPEVTQTPSHQVTQMGQEVILRCVPISNHLYFYWYRQILGQKVEFLVSFYNNEISEKSEIFDDQFSVERPDGSNFTLKIRSTKLEDSAMYFCASSTGSGSRGEQYFGPGTRLTVT.